These 25 T cell receptor beta chains share one sample of origin, sequenced in a study of beta chain features in type 1 diabetes. Reverse transcribing all isolated RNA meant expressed TCRB transcripts were sequenced. The table came from immunoSEQ multiplex PCR; TCRdb's copy has only in-frame clones and leaves some out. The sample has 400,000 to 600,000 clones, 30% seen once. Sequenced material: naive CD4+ T cells from blood. Receptors were obtained from a man aged 18 to 30 in good health.

The chain couples TRBV30 to TRBJ2-1; 13 bases are a match to TRBD2. Per germline, CDR1 GTSNPN and CDR2 SVGIG (reference sequence). The CDR3 is made up of 14 amino acids. J gave up 5 bases and V 5 bases, and 3 bases lay outside the gene matches. CDR3 in amino acids: CAWSGTSGDNEQFF. The CDR3 DNA reads TGTGCCTGGTCCGGGACTAGCGGGGACAATGAGCAGTTCTTC.

The rearrangement uses TRBV15 and TRBJ2-1; no firm D call. Trimming took 1 base from V and 0 from J, leaving 10 bases between them. The CDR3 covers 16 residues. The germline V gene encodes CDR1 LNHNV and CDR2 YYDKDF (reference sequence). The CDR3 loop is CATSRVAYSSYNEQFF. CDR3 nucleotides: TGTGCCACCAGCAGAGTCGCGTATAGCTCCTACAATGAGCAGTTCTTC.

The V call is TRBV6-5, the J call TRBJ1-3, with a weak D call TRBD1 (6 bases). This CDR3 comprises 15 residues. V was shortened by 6 bases and J by 4 bases, with 16 bases between the two germline ends. Germline V lookup: CDR1 MNHEY, CDR2 SVGAGI. The CDR3 DNA reads TGTGCCAGCAGCCGAGACAGGTTCGGCGGAAACACCATATATTTT. Its translation: CASSRDRFGGNTIYF.

This clone showed up just a few times. This chain joins TRBV2 and TRBJ1-5; D is uncertain. The CDR3 length is 9 residues. The V end lost 10 bases, the J end lost 7 bases, and 5 bases lay between the germline ends. From germline, CDR1 is SNHLY and CDR2 FYNNEI. CDR3 nucleotide sequence: TGTGCCATAGGGCAGCCCCAGCATTTT. It translates to CAIGQPQHF.

The rearrangement links TRBV15 to TRBJ1-1; the D is unclear. The CDR3 sequence is 14 residues long. Trimming stripped 0 bases from V and 1 base from J, with 6 bases between. Per germline, CDR1 LNHNV and CDR2 YYDKDF (reference sequence). The CDR3 DNA reads as TGTGCCACCAGCAGAGATCAGGAGAACACTGAAGCTTTCTTT. This translates into CATSRDQENTEAFF.

The rearrangement joins TRBV28 to TRBJ1-2; D ambiguous. V dropped 6 bases and J dropped 5 bases, with 16 bases sitting between them. This CDR3 has 14 amino acids. CDR1 is MDHEN, CDR2 SYDVKM, per germline. CDR3 residues: CASRFPSRKYGYTF. CDR3 in DNA: TGTGCCAGCAGATTCCCGAGTAGGAAGTATGGCTACACCTTC.

As concerns this clone: Germline and junction disagree at one end, which may indicate a read error. The chain uses TRBV28 and TRBJ2-7; tentatively, D is TRBD1 (6 bases). The CDR3 length is 13 residues. Per the germline V gene, CDR1 is MDHEN and CDR2 is SYDVKM. CDR3: CASRSGVSHEQYF. The CDR3 DNA reads TGTGCCAGCAGATCAGGGGTCTCCCACGAGCAGTACTTC.

The J gene is TRBJ2-3, the V gene TRBV30; TRBD2 is a possible D gene (5 bases). Germline assignment: CDR1 GTSNPN and CDR2 SVGIG (reference sequence). The CDR3 runs to 16 residues. The V gene lost 0 bases and the J gene lost 0 bases, with 13 bases spanning the gap. CDR3 bases: TGTGCCTGGAGTGTCGGGGTTACTTCTAGCACAGATACGCAGTATTTT. Translating gives CAWSVGVTSSTDTQYF.

This clone was found a few times. The CDR3 spells CAWSLLANYRYF. CDR3 DNA: TGTGCCTGGAGTCTTCTAGCGAATTATCGGTACTTC. The chain is built from TRBV30 and TRBJ2-7, with D possibly matching TRBD2 (6 bases). Germline-derived CDR1 and CDR2 are GTSNPN and SVGIG (reference sequence). The CDR3 has 12 residues. Trimming removed 2 bases from V and 12 bases from J, with 17 bases in between.

The table lists this clone with a few counts. J is TRBJ2-3 and V is TRBV7-2, with TRBD2 matching over 7 bases. V lost 4 bases, J lost 3 bases, and 13 bases stayed unmatched. The CDR3 loop spans 17 amino acids. Germline CDR1 SGHTA, CDR2 FQGNSA. CDR3 sequence reads: CASSYRASGRGTDTQYF. The CDR3, as DNA: TGTGCCAGCAGCTACCGGGCTAGCGGCAGAGGGACAGATACGCAGTATTTT. Together with reference TRBV7-2 and TRBJ2-3, the CDR3 gives the full variable domain: GAGVSQSPSNKVTEKGKDVELRCDPISGHTALYWYRQSLGQGLEFLIYFQGNSAPDKSGLPSDRFSAERTGGSVSTLTIQRTQQEDSAVYLCASSYRASGRGTDTQYFGPGTRLTVL.

There are a few counts of this clone. The genes are TRBV6-6 and TRBJ2-1; TRBD1 agrees at 10 bases. Germline assignment: CDR1 MNHNY and CDR2 SVGAGI (reference sequence). This CDR3 spans 15 amino acids. V lost 8 bases and J lost 3; bases outside the gene matches: 7. The CDR3 reads CASHPGQGVYNEQFF. As DNA, the CDR3 is TGTGCCAGCCATCCCGGACAGGGGGTCTACAATGAGCAGTTCTTC.

In this sample, this clone turned up a few times. The chain links TRBV19 to TRBJ2-1, with 8 bases that match TRBD2. Germline CDR1 and CDR2: LNHDA and SQIVND (reference sequence). V was clipped by 7 bases and J by 3 bases; unmatched bases: 11. The CDR3 totals 16 residues. Written as DNA, the CDR3 is TGTGCCAGTAAATCCGCCTTCGGGACTAGCTACAATGAGCAGTTCTTC. It codes for CASKSAFGTSYNEQFF.

This chain links TRBV5-1 with TRBJ2-5; the D is unclear. Germline-derived CDR1 and CDR2 are SGHRS and YFSETQ. The CDR3 runs 14 residues. Trimming left V 0 bases short and J 4 bases short, with 10 bases between. CDR3 bases: TGCGCCAGCAGCTTGGCCCAGAGAACAGAGACCCAGTACTTC. Amino acids: CASSLAQRTETQYF.

This clone was detected a few times. The rearrangement joins TRBV29-1 to TRBJ2-2; 8 bases are a match to TRBD1. After removal of 6 bases from V and 7 bases from J, the junction contained 4 bases not matched to a gene. This CDR3 spans 12 amino acids. Germline V gives CDR1 SQVTM, CDR2 ANQGSEA. The CDR3, as DNA: TGCAGCGTGGACAGGGTTGGCGGGGAGCTGTTTTTT. Translation gives CSVDRVGGELFF.

In this sample, this clone turned up a few times. This rearrangement joins TRBV10-3 to TRBJ2-5; 10 positions match TRBD1. CDR1 ENHRY and CDR2 SYGVKD come from the germline V gene. The J segment lost 5 bases and the V segment lost 5 bases, leaving 8 bases of the junction unmatched. This CDR3 region has 15 residues. The CDR3 protein is CAISSGTGVRETQYF. DNA for the CDR3: TGTGCCATCAGTTCCGGGACAGGGGTACGGGAGACCCAGTACTTC.

This chain links TRBV7-2 with TRBJ2-7, with 13 bases matching TRBD2. Trimming cost V 4 bases and J 5 bases; bases outside gene matches: 5. The germline CDR1 and CDR2 sequences are SGHTA and FQGNSA. The CDR3 spans 15 residues. CDR3 in amino acids: CASSSGLAGPHEQYF. For the CDR3, the DNA is TGTGCCAGCAGCTCGGGACTAGCGGGGCCCCACGAGCAGTACTTC.

About this clone: Other DNA sequences of this sample code for an identical CDR3. V usage is TRBV29-1 and J usage is TRBJ1-1; 8 nucleotides align to TRBD1. The CDR3 sequence is 12 residues long. Germline CDR1 and CDR2: SQVTM and ANQGSEA. V lost 6 bases, J lost 5 bases, and 5 bases stayed unmatched. In nucleotides, the CDR3 is TGCAGCGTAGACAGGGGAGGGACTGAAGCTTTCTTT. Protein: CSVDRGGTEAFF.

Concerning this clone itself: This same CDR3 is encoded by further DNA sequences in the sample. The chain employs TRBV30 and TRBJ1-5; D is perhaps TRBD1 (5 bases). From germline, CDR1 is GTSNPN and CDR2 SVGIG (reference sequence). CDR3 size: 13 residues. With 2 bases removed from V and 2 bases from J, the gap between germline ends came to 7 bases. The CDR3 loop is CAWSIRGNQPQHF. For the CDR3, the DNA is TGTGCCTGGAGTATCAGGGGCAATCAGCCCCAGCATTTT.

This clone was counted a few times. The CDR3 DNA sequence: TGCAGCGCGATCGGAGCTAATGAAAAACTGTTTTTT. It codes for CSAIGANEKLFF. The rearrangement joins TRBV29-1 to TRBJ1-4; D is ambiguous. This CDR3 spans 12 amino acids. CDR1 is SQVTM and CDR2 is ANQGSEA in the germline V gene. Trimming left V 7 bases short and J 3 bases short, with 9 bases between.

Here the CDR3 reads CAWTSSLHTQYF. Written as DNA, the CDR3 is TGTGCCTGGACCTCCTCTCTGCATACGCAGTATTTT. The chain recombines TRBV30 with TRBJ2-3; D is ambiguous. The germline V and J ends were trimmed by 4 bases and 7 bases, with 12 bases remaining between them. The CDR3 is 12 residues long. In germline, CDR1 is GTSNPN, CDR2 SVGIG (reference sequence).

CDR3 DNA: TGCAGCGTTGTTCCAGGGGGGAGCACTGAAGCTTTCTTT. Its translation is CSVVPGGSTEAFF. The chain combines TRBV29-1 with TRBJ1-1; 7 bases agree with TRBD1. Trimming at V came to 4 bases and at J to 4 bases, leaving 6 bases not matched to a gene. The length of the CDR3 is 13 residues. Germline CDR1 and CDR2: SQVTM and ANQGSEA.

V and J are TRBV29-1 and TRBJ1-1; TRBD1 matches at 9 bases. J gave up 0 bases and V 4 bases, and 3 bases lay outside the gene matches. Germline CDR1 is SQVTM and CDR2 is ANQGSEA. This CDR3 region has 14 residues. CDR3 in amino acids: CSVAGTGMNTEAFF. CDR3 sequence (DNA): TGCAGCGTTGCCGGGACAGGGATGAACACTGAAGCTTTCTTT.

The chain combines TRBV6-1 with TRBJ2-7; 8 nucleotides agree with TRBD1. This CDR3 spans 16 amino acids. V shed 3 bases and J 6 bases; nucleotides not matched to a gene: 13. CDR1 MNHNS and CDR2 SASEGT come from the germline V gene. The CDR3 protein is CASSDRLRGRGLEQYF. The CDR3 nucleotides read TGTGCCAGCAGTGATCGTCTCAGGGGGCGCGGACTCGAGCAGTACTTC.

This clone was observed a few times. CDR3 region: CATSRANQPQHF. The CDR3 nucleotides are TGTGCCACCAGCAGAGCCAATCAGCCCCAGCATTTT. The chain couples TRBV15 to TRBJ1-5; D remains ambiguous. V was pared by 1 base and J by 3 bases, with 1 base between. This CDR3 comprises 12 residues. Germline CDR1 LNHNV, CDR2 YYDKDF (reference sequence).

This clone appeared once. V and J are TRBV2 and TRBJ2-1; 7 bases are a match to TRBD2. Looked up from germline, CDR1 is SNHLY and CDR2 is FYNNEI. V was pared by 4 bases and J by 0 bases, with 6 bases of the junction left unmatched. The CDR3 spans 16 residues. The CDR3 loop is CASSAFSGSSYNEQFF. Here the CDR3 DNA reads TGTGCCAGCAGTGCTTTTAGCGGGTCCTCCTACAATGAGCAGTTCTTC. Supplemented by reference TRBV2 and TRBJ2-1, the full variable domain reads EPEVTQTPSHQVTQMGQEVILRCVPISNHLYFYWYRQILGQKVEFLVSFYNNEISEKSEIFDDQFSVERPDGSNFTLKIRSTKLEDSAMYFCASSAFSGSSYNEQFFGPGTRLTVL.